This TCR beta chain was sequenced in a study of cytomegalovirus exposure and HLA in healthy donors (dated by TCRdb to between 2016 and 2019). Regarding the research as a whole: According to an earlier analysis of a few hundred of the donors, roughly 180 million T cells yielded 117 million unique TCR beta sequences and around 300 Gb of sequence data. An early release covering about 600 HLA-typed donors comprised approximately 300 gigabases of sequencing data and roughly 85 million unique TCR sequences. Of the 398 genotyped donors, approximately 80% were placed in the genetic ancestry cluster associated with self-reported Caucasian donors. The study aimed to test whether cataloging public T cell receptors could reveal signatures of past pathogen exposure. The study profiled the T cell repertoires of more than 500 subjects by immunosequencing and related them to cytomegalovirus serostatus. Besides the first cohort of about 730 subjects, a separate validation cohort made up of 90 to 150 different subjects was used. The study combined high-throughput TCR immunosequencing, statistical association of individual TCRs with disease status, and machine learning to predict cytomegalovirus infection status. A later analysis re-examined previously published TCR beta repertoires from about 700 donors and added high-resolution HLA genotyping to investigate patterns of TCR occurrence. Rather than drawing on any new phenotypic data, the later analysis identified candidate immune exposures from TCR beta sequences and the way those sequences occurred across donors. An earlier analysis of 500 to 650 of the donors applied high-throughput TCR beta sequencing to assess whether each TCR beta V gene segment acted as functional or pseudogenic. Donor age, sex, ethnicity and CMV serostatus were compiled alongside the repertoire data. In a later genetic analysis, genome-wide SNP genotypes for about three fifths of the roughly 670 donors were used, and that subset was treated as a discovery cohort. All discovery cohort repertoires had been generated using a single sequencing platform. HLA typing included class I and class II loci at four-digit resolution. Typing coverage varied by locus: roughly 629-640 donors for A, B, C, DRB1 and DQB1; some 520 for DQA1; 600 to 610 for DPA1; approximately 490 for DPB1. A few DR-DQ haplotypes were treated as single units for association and clustering because of strong linkage in the cohort. Among about 390 genotyped donors of the cohort, an average of around 240,000 unique TCR beta nucleotide sequences were sequenced per donor, roughly a sixth of them non-productive. Overall results and qualifications from the work: Compared with the approximately 710-donor mean, donors in an Asian-associated ancestry cluster had fewer N-insertions in productive TCRs, according to a later genetic analysis. A further reported finding was that TCR beta sequences accurately predicted the HLA-A and HLA-B alleles for most subjects in the first cohort. Across donors, most TCR sequences were observed very rarely, whereas some public TCRs were present in many individuals. Specific HLA alleles were associated with 15,000 to 20,000 TCR beta sequences at a false discovery rate of 0.05 in a later analysis. The sequencing pipeline was judged likely to have produced a cluster of highly shared sequence variants as a technical artifact. When HLA alleles, especially DR and DQ, strongly co-occurred, TCR associations were difficult to assign to individual alleles. In a later analysis, the rate of TCR association differed among HLA loci, with DRB1 alleles having the most associated TCRs and HLA-C alleles having the fewest. Because some donors lacked HLA typing at each locus, the association tests relied only on the typed subset. An earlier analysis of approximately 590 of the donors showed that most TCR beta V segments appeared in productive rearrangements either about 90% or about 30% of the time, which broadly matched IMGT annotations. In a later analysis, HLA-associated TCR beta chains were found to be more clonally expanded and to have lower generation probabilities than equally common non-associated chains. Some IMGT-functional V segments, including TRBV6-2 and TRBV6-3, could not be told apart with the 87-base-pair reads, so those segments were excluded. In a later analysis, most CMV-associated TCR beta chains were found to appear HLA-restricted, with HLA associations seemingly driven largely by CMV exposure. The only immune exposure information available for the cohort was CMV serostatus. A later genetic analysis associated a missense DCLRE1C variant with V-gene and J-gene trimming of TCR beta chains, and an independent cohort replicated the association. In vitro tests confirmed that a few of the cytomegalovirus-associated TCR beta chains recognize cytomegalovirus antigens. Presence/absence analyses assumed roughly uniform sequencing depth across donors, an assumption that may not hold. The cohort was sequenced for TCR beta chains only, and without alpha or paired-chain data the features that could be detected were limited. A total of fewer than 200 TCR beta chains were listed by the study as associated with cytomegalovirus. In a later analysis, several top co-occurrence clusters were reported to appear linked to parvovirus B19, influenza, CMV and Epstein-Barr virus. Correlated functional status among segregating V segments might be attributable to linkage disequilibrium, but an unknown experimental factor could not be ruled out. According to the authors, the approach could potentially be generalized to other disease states and immunological phenotypes. Because counts were too low, some 16 rarely observed V segments, including chromosome 9 orphons, were excluded from the earlier analysis of 587 of the donors. Cytomegalovirus status was reported to be diagnosed by the classifier with high specificity and sensitivity in both the original and validation cohorts.

The cohort was made up of 666 healthy bone marrow donors. At the time of sampling, every cohort member was nominally healthy, though immune exposures that went unrecorded were likely present. The donor tested CMV seronegative, placing the donor among the 350 or so seronegative members of the cohort. A peripheral blood sample was provided by each donor, and peripheral blood mononuclear cells were used for TCR beta sequencing. The Qiagen DNeasy Blood Extraction Kit was used to extract genomic DNA from the blood cell samples. As to this clone: The antigen it recognizes is unknown. Base quality data are lacking; no much larger clone is found one base away.

Libraries were made using the immunoSEQ multiplex PCR assay. For the multiplex PCR, a mixture combining 60 forward primers for TCR Vbeta segments and 13 reverse primers for TCR Jbeta segments was used. Amplification of the CDR3 region of rearranged TCR beta genes was performed with a multiplex PCR assay on genomic DNA. On the Illumina HiSeq System, the amplified TCR beta libraries were sequenced as 87-base-pair reads. As for the authors' bioinformatics: A later analysis tallied around 82 million unique TCR beta chains across the 610 or so repertoires, and approximately 11 million of those chains were shared by two or more donors. Raw reads were error-corrected and collapsed into unique sequences with a nearest-neighbor algorithm that merged closely related sequences to remove PCR and sequencing errors. To assign V, D and J gene segments, CDR3 sequences were aligned to IMGT reference sequences. For a sequence to be retained, a match of at least six nucleotides was required to both a V gene segment and a J gene segment. A rearrangement counted as productive if the CDR3 had no stop codons and remained in frame with V and J, and every other rearrangement counted as non-productive. Following IMGT convention, CDR3 was defined as the stretch from the second conserved V-encoded cysteine up to the conserved J-encoded phenylalanine. Sequences without an unambiguous match to a single V gene segment were excluded from the earlier analysis of about 630 of the donors. An earlier analysis of some 500 of the donors classified V segments as functional when productive rearrangements were above 56.7% and as segregating when the standard deviation between donors was above 5%. A statistical classification framework was developed to diagnose cytomegalovirus status using the catalog of TCR beta chain sequences. V and J gene assignment, in a later analysis, came from comparing TCR nucleotide sequences with IMGT/GENE-DB human TR gene sequences. In a later analysis, CDR3 sequences and most-parsimonious VDJ recombination scenarios were assigned using the TCRdist pipeline. A later analysis defined each TCR beta chain by its CDR3 amino acid sequence plus V-gene family, and excluded reads lacking a unique V-gene family. To address suspected cross-contamination and a sequencing artifact, a later analysis removed a few hundred highly shared, low-generation-probability nucleotide sequences. A later analysis calculated a clonal expansion index for each public chain from normalized within-repertoire ranks of inferred template counts. A later analysis computed generation probabilities with a VDJ recombination model fitted to out-of-frame rearrangements, and checked the results against IGoR. Hypergeometric tests were used in a later analysis to score TCR-TCR, TCR-HLA and TCR-CMV co-occurrence, with a repertoire-size bias correction applied to the TCR pairs. False discovery rates were estimated in a later analysis by permuting HLA or CMV assignments 20 times. In a later analysis, co-occurring TCRs were grouped using DBSCAN, with TCRdist sequence similarity added in when clustering inside HLA-allele-positive subsets. Repertoires with fewer than 30,000 or more than 120,000 public chains were left out of co-occurrence clustering, as were five repertoires with anomalous nucleotide sharing. TCRdb holds this immuneACCESS table with in-frame rearrangements only. Some clones are missing; in checked studies, unresolved V genes explain under half, and the rest has no known cause. V and J calls and clone size are as listed in that table; D and trimming were resolved from the DNA. The sample table records roughly 100,000 clones; 83% of these occur just once. Approximately 2.8% of the sample belongs to the ten largest clones.

V gives up 6 bases and J gives up 0 bases, and the segment between their germline ends measures 8 bases. The germline V gene (reference sequence) specifies MNHEY as CDR1 and SMNVEV as CDR2. From cysteine to phenylalanine, the CDR3 is 13 amino acids long. Just the 39-base CDR3 DNA is kept, in frame starting at base 1. Sequenced input: PBMCs. This TCR came from a man aged 40-49 years in good health and CMV-seronegative. The V and J genes are TRBV27 and TRBJ1-2; a weak D assignment points to TRBD1 (5 bases agree). The CDR3 reads CASSRAPNYGYTF. The sequence in DNA is TGTGCCAGCAGCAGGGCCCCTAACTATGGCTACACCTTC.